These T cell receptor beta chains were read from a single sample in a study of blood T cell repertoires in COVID-19. TCRdb's copy holds only in-frame clones and misses some; the assay was immunoSEQ multiplex PCR. In the table there are a few hundred thousand clones, around 89% of which are singletons. Sequenced: peripheral blood. Receptors were obtained from a man aged 25 to 40 with acute or convalescent COVID-19. The CDR3 runs from the conserved cysteine through the conserved F or W. Each record gives: clone size, CDR3 length, V gene, D gene, J gene, CDR3 DNA, CDR3 protein. D genes are given only for firm matches. A row's size may be missing; if present it is once, few, many or a size class.

clone_size: -; cdr3_length: 17; v_call: TRBV28; d_call: TRBD2; j_call: TRBJ2-5; cdr3_nt: TGTGCCAGCAGTCCCCCGGGACTAGCGGGGGATCAAGAGACCCAGTACTTC; cdr3_aa: CASSPPGLAGDQETQYF
clone_size: once; cdr3_length: 16; v_call: TRBV9; d_call: -; j_call: TRBJ2-2; cdr3_nt: TGTGCCAGCAGCCCGTTACCCGACAGCTACACCGGGGAGCTGTTTTTT; cdr3_aa: CASSPLPDSYTGELFF
clone_size: -; cdr3_length: 14; v_call: TRBV10-3; d_call: TRBD1; j_call: TRBJ2-7; cdr3_nt: TGTGCCATCAGTCGTGGGACAGGGGAGAACGAGCAGTACTTC; cdr3_aa: CAISRGTGENEQYF
clone_size: few; cdr3_length: 16; v_call: TRBV3-1/TRBV3-2; d_call: TRBD2; j_call: TRBJ2-2; cdr3_nt: TGTGCCAGCTCTCGCCCGGGACTAGCTTTTGGCGGGGAGCTGTTTTTT; cdr3_aa: CASSRPGLAFGGELFF
clone_size: -; cdr3_length: 11; v_call: TRBV16; d_call: -; j_call: TRBJ1-2; cdr3_nt: TGTGCCAGCAGCCAACTAAATGGCTACACCTTC; cdr3_aa: CASSQLNGYTF
clone_size: -; cdr3_length: 17; v_call: TRBV3-1/TRBV3-2; d_call: TRBD1; j_call: TRBJ1-4; cdr3_nt: TGTGCCAGCAGCCTGTGGCTGACAGGGGATCGTAATGAAAAACTGTTTTTT; cdr3_aa: CASSLWLTGDRNEKLFF
clone_size: -; cdr3_length: 16; v_call: TRBV24-1; d_call: -; j_call: TRBJ2-4; cdr3_nt: TGTGCCACCAGTGACCCACGTGGCCGATCCGGGAACATTCAGTACTTC; cdr3_aa: CATSDPRGRSGNIQYF
clone_size: -; cdr3_length: 17; v_call: TRBV27; d_call: TRBD1; j_call: TRBJ2-2; cdr3_nt: TGTGCCAGCAGTTTTTGGACAGGGGAGTTGGGCACCGGGGAGCTGTTTTTT; cdr3_aa: CASSFWTGELGTGELFF
clone_size: -; cdr3_length: 16; v_call: TRBV5-6; d_call: -; j_call: TRBJ2-1; cdr3_nt: TGTGCCAGCAGCCTCAAGACAGGAGTCTCCTACAATGAGCAGTTCTTC; cdr3_aa: CASSLKTGVSYNEQFF
clone_size: -; cdr3_length: 16; v_call: TRBV5-1; d_call: TRBD1; j_call: TRBJ1-2; cdr3_nt: TGCGCCAGCAGCTTCCGGGACAGGGAAGCTAACTATGGCTACACCTTC; cdr3_aa: CASSFRDREANYGYTF
clone_size: -; cdr3_length: 15; v_call: TRBV18; d_call: TRBD1; j_call: TRBJ1-5; cdr3_nt: TGTGCCAGCTCCCTGACGACAGGGGGCAATCAGCCCCAGCATTTT; cdr3_aa: CASSLTTGGNQPQHF
clone_size: once; cdr3_length: 15; v_call: TRBV6-6; d_call: -; j_call: TRBJ1-5; cdr3_nt: TGTGCCAGCAGTTACCAAGGGGCGAAATTGGAGCCCCAGCATTTT; cdr3_aa: CASSYQGAKLEPQHF
clone_size: -; cdr3_length: 13; v_call: TRBV6-5; d_call: -; j_call: TRBJ2-4; cdr3_nt: TGTGCCAGCAGTCGCGGCCCTCAAAACATTCAGTACTTC; cdr3_aa: CASSRGPQNIQYF
clone_size: -; cdr3_length: 17; v_call: TRBV28; d_call: -; j_call: TRBJ2-7; cdr3_nt: TGTGCCAGCACCAATCCACCCCACCGACAGGCGTCCTACGAGCAGTACTTC; cdr3_aa: CASTNPPHRQASYEQYF
clone_size: -; cdr3_length: 12; v_call: TRBV11-1; d_call: -; j_call: TRBJ1-1; cdr3_nt: TGTGCCAGCAGCACAACGAACACTGAAGCTTTCTTT; cdr3_aa: CASSTTNTEAFF
clone_size: -; cdr3_length: 14; v_call: TRBV5-1; d_call: -; j_call: TRBJ2-7; cdr3_nt: TGCGCCAGCAGCCCCGACAGGTCCTACTACGAGCAGTACTTC; cdr3_aa: CASSPDRSYYEQYF
clone_size: -; cdr3_length: 17; v_call: TRBV6-2/TRBV6-3; d_call: TRBD2; j_call: TRBJ2-3; cdr3_nt: TGTGCCAGCAGTTACTCACTAGCGGGAGGAGGCACAGATACGCAGTATTTT; cdr3_aa: CASSYSLAGGGTDTQYF
clone_size: -; cdr3_length: 16; v_call: TRBV6-1; d_call: -; j_call: TRBJ2-1; cdr3_nt: TGTGCCAGCAGTGATCCTCTCGGGGGAATAGACAATGAGCAGTTCTTC; cdr3_aa: CASSDPLGGIDNEQFF
clone_size: -; cdr3_length: 16; v_call: TRBV7-9; d_call: TRBD1; j_call: TRBJ1-3; cdr3_nt: TGTGCCAGCAGCTTGACCGGGACAGGTACTGGAAACACCATATATTTT; cdr3_aa: CASSLTGTGTGNTIYF
clone_size: many; cdr3_length: 16; v_call: TRBV2; d_call: TRBD2; j_call: TRBJ2-1; cdr3_nt: TGTGCCAGCAGCCCAAGGAGTCTAGCGGGATCGAATGAGCAGTTCTTC; cdr3_aa: CASSPRSLAGSNEQFF
clone_size: -; cdr3_length: 12; v_call: TRBV7-8; d_call: -; j_call: TRBJ1-5; cdr3_nt: TGTGCCAGCAGCCCTTACATACAGCCCCAGCATTTT; cdr3_aa: CASSPYIQPQHF
clone_size: few; cdr3_length: 13; v_call: TRBV30; d_call: -; j_call: TRBJ1-4; cdr3_nt: TGTGCCTGGGCTTGGGGTAGGGGTGAAAAACTGTTTTTT; cdr3_aa: CAWAWGRGEKLFF
clone_size: -; cdr3_length: 13; v_call: TRBV18; d_call: -; j_call: TRBJ1-1; cdr3_nt: TGTGCCAGCTCACCACGCAGACTCACTGAAGCTTTCTTT; cdr3_aa: CASSPRRLTEAFF
clone_size: -; cdr3_length: 14; v_call: TRBV28; d_call: -; j_call: TRBJ1-2; cdr3_nt: TGTGCCAGCAGTTTGGCGGGGGGAGGCTATGGCTACACCTTC; cdr3_aa: CASSLAGGGYGYTF
clone_size: -; cdr3_length: 16; v_call: TRBV28; d_call: -; j_call: TRBJ2-7; cdr3_nt: TGTGCCAGCAGTTCGACGGGAGCCCCGAGGAACTACGAGCAGTACTTC; cdr3_aa: CASSSTGAPRNYEQYF
clone_size: -; cdr3_length: 20; v_call: TRBV27; d_call: TRBD2; j_call: TRBJ2-3; cdr3_nt: TGTGCCAGCAGTCCTTTAGGGGGACTAGCGGGGGGGCCGTACCCAGATACGCAGTATTTT; cdr3_aa: CASSPLGGLAGGPYPDTQYF
clone_size: -; cdr3_length: 18; v_call: TRBV3-1/TRBV3-2; d_call: TRBD1; j_call: TRBJ2-7; cdr3_nt: TGTGCCAGCAGCCAAAGAGGGGCCGCTTACAGGGGTGCCTACGAGCAGTACTTC; cdr3_aa: CASSQRGAAYRGAYEQYF
clone_size: -; cdr3_length: 13; v_call: TRBV28; d_call: TRBD1; j_call: TRBJ2-7; cdr3_nt: TGTGCCAGCAGTAGACAGGGATTAAACGAGCAGTACTTC; cdr3_aa: CASSRQGLNEQYF
clone_size: -; cdr3_length: 16; v_call: TRBV4-2; d_call: -; j_call: TRBJ2-5; cdr3_nt: TGTGCCAGCAGCCAAGATGGTCTCGACAGAGGAGAGACCCAGTACTTC; cdr3_aa: CASSQDGLDRGETQYF
clone_size: -; cdr3_length: 16; v_call: TRBV21-1; d_call: -; j_call: TRBJ1-3; cdr3_nt: TGTGCCAGCAGCAAAGTTAGGCAGGTCTCTGGAAACACCATATATTTT; cdr3_aa: CASSKVRQVSGNTIYF
clone_size: -; cdr3_length: 15; v_call: TRBV19; d_call: TRBD2; j_call: TRBJ2-5; cdr3_nt: TGTGCCAGTAGTGGGCTAGCGGGGAATAAAGAGACCCAGTACTTC; cdr3_aa: CASSGLAGNKETQYF
clone_size: -; cdr3_length: 15; v_call: TRBV7-3; d_call: -; j_call: TRBJ2-1; cdr3_nt: TGTGCCAGCAGCCAGTGGGGGGACTCCACCAATGAGCAGTTCTTC; cdr3_aa: CASSQWGDSTNEQFF
clone_size: -; cdr3_length: 15; v_call: TRBV5-1; d_call: -; j_call: TRBJ1-3; cdr3_nt: TGCGCCAGCAGCCCCTATCCATACTCTGGAAACACCATATATTTT; cdr3_aa: CASSPYPYSGNTIYF
clone_size: -; cdr3_length: 14; v_call: TRBV19; d_call: -; j_call: TRBJ2-1; cdr3_nt: TGTGCCAGTAGTGTGAGAGAACGGTACAATGAGCAGTTCTTC; cdr3_aa: CASSVRERYNEQFF
clone_size: -; cdr3_length: 18; v_call: TRBV3-1/TRBV3-2; d_call: -; j_call: TRBJ1-3; cdr3_nt: TGTGCCAGCAGCCATGGAAGAAAGCCAGGTTGGCTCGGAAACACCATATATTTT; cdr3_aa: CASSHGRKPGWLGNTIYF
clone_size: -; cdr3_length: 15; v_call: TRBV6-5; d_call: -; j_call: TRBJ1-5; cdr3_nt: TGTGCCAGCAGTCGAACAGGGTTGGGCAATCAGCCCCAGCATTTT; cdr3_aa: CASSRTGLGNQPQHF
clone_size: -; cdr3_length: 12; v_call: TRBV19; d_call: -; j_call: TRBJ1-2; cdr3_nt: TGTGCCAGTAGCACTACTAACTATGGCTACACCTTC; cdr3_aa: CASSTTNYGYTF
clone_size: few; cdr3_length: 16; v_call: TRBV4-1; d_call: TRBD1; j_call: TRBJ1-1; cdr3_nt: TGCGCCAGCAGCCAAGATCACAGGGGGAGCGGCACTGAAGCTTTCTTT; cdr3_aa: CASSQDHRGSGTEAFF
clone_size: -; cdr3_length: 14; v_call: TRBV30; d_call: -; j_call: TRBJ1-2; cdr3_nt: TGTGCCTGGAGTGAGGGCGGGGGCAACTATGGCTACACCTTC; cdr3_aa: CAWSEGGGNYGYTF
clone_size: -; cdr3_length: 15; v_call: TRBV6-1; d_call: -; j_call: TRBJ1-6; cdr3_nt: TGTGCCAGCAGTGAAGTAGGCAGGGCGAATTCACCCCTCCACTTT; cdr3_aa: CASSEVGRANSPLHF
clone_size: -; cdr3_length: 15; v_call: TRBV5-1; d_call: TRBD1; j_call: TRBJ1-2; cdr3_nt: TGCGCCAGCAGCTCCCAAACAGGGGGGAACTATGGCTACACCTTC; cdr3_aa: CASSSQTGGNYGYTF
clone_size: -; cdr3_length: 16; v_call: TRBV6-6; d_call: TRBD1; j_call: TRBJ2-7; cdr3_nt: TGTGCCAGCAGTCCGGACAGGGGCCACGGGCGGTACGAGCAGTACTTC; cdr3_aa: CASSPDRGHGRYEQYF
clone_size: -; cdr3_length: 15; v_call: TRBV28; d_call: TRBD1; j_call: TRBJ1-5; cdr3_nt: TGTGCCAGCAGTTCAGGGGGCGATAGCAATCAGCCCCAGCATTTT; cdr3_aa: CASSSGGDSNQPQHF
clone_size: -; cdr3_length: 13; v_call: TRBV6-6; d_call: -; j_call: TRBJ1-2; cdr3_nt: TGTGCCAGCAGGGGCCCTGGGAGCTATGGCTACACCTTC; cdr3_aa: CASRGPGSYGYTF
clone_size: -; cdr3_length: 13; v_call: TRBV18; d_call: -; j_call: TRBJ1-6; cdr3_nt: TGTGCCAGCTCACCAGTAGGACAGCAACCCCTCCACTTT; cdr3_aa: CASSPVGQQPLHF
clone_size: -; cdr3_length: 13; v_call: TRBV7-9; d_call: TRBD1; j_call: TRBJ1-2; cdr3_nt: TGTGCCAGCAGCCCGGACAGGGTTGATGGCTACACCTTC; cdr3_aa: CASSPDRVDGYTF
clone_size: -; cdr3_length: 17; v_call: TRBV19; d_call: TRBD2; j_call: TRBJ2-3; cdr3_nt: TGTGCCAGTAGTATTGGCCTGACTAGCGGGAGTGCAGATACGCAGTATTTT; cdr3_aa: CASSIGLTSGSADTQYF
clone_size: -; cdr3_length: 14; v_call: TRBV11-2; d_call: -; j_call: TRBJ1-3; cdr3_nt: TGTGCCAGCAGCTTAGCTAGCGGACGAAACACCATATATTTT; cdr3_aa: CASSLASGRNTIYF
clone_size: -; cdr3_length: 15; v_call: TRBV5-1; d_call: -; j_call: TRBJ1-5; cdr3_nt: TGCGCCAGCAGCTTAGGGCCAGGAGGAAATCAGCCCCAGCATTTT; cdr3_aa: CASSLGPGGNQPQHF